This TCR beta chain comes out of a study of cytomegalovirus exposure and HLA in healthy donors (dated by TCRdb to 2017 to 2019). With regard to the full study: An earlier analysis of roughly 630 of the donors reported about 250 Gb of sequence data and 117 million unique TCR beta sequences from some 180 million T cells. About 5 DR-DQ haplotypes were handled as single units for association and clustering, since linkage in the cohort was strong. In an earlier analysis of roughly 540 of the donors, high-throughput TCR beta sequencing was used to judge whether each TCR beta V gene segment behaved as functional or pseudogenic. The study was designed to test whether signatures of past pathogen exposure could be identified by cataloging public T cell receptors. The T cell repertoires of several hundred subjects were profiled by immunosequencing and related to cytomegalovirus serostatus. To predict cytomegalovirus infection status, the study brought together high-throughput TCR immunosequencing, statistical association of individual TCRs with disease status, and machine learning. A later genetic analysis took genome-wide SNP genotypes for 398 of the 666 donors and used that subset as a discovery cohort. The number of typed donors differed by locus: roughly 620-630 for A, B, C, DRB1 and DQB1; 500 to 550 for DQA1; approximately 600 for DPA1; and around 450 for DPB1. Every discovery cohort repertoire had been produced on one sequencing platform. An early release that covered around 590 HLA-typed donors contained 250 to 350 gigabases of sequencing data and tens of millions of unique TCR sequences. Both class I and class II loci were covered by HLA typing, at four-digit resolution. Along with the roughly 670-subject first cohort, a separate validation cohort of approximately 110 different subjects was used. Across around 400 genotyped donors of the cohort, an average of 235,054 unique TCR beta nucleotide sequences per donor were sequenced, and around 20% of those sequences were non-productive. Among the roughly 410 genotyped donors, around 81% belonged to the genetic ancestry cluster associated with self-reported Caucasian donors. Alongside the repertoire data, information on donor age, sex, ethnicity and CMV serostatus was compiled. The later analysis used no new phenotypic data to find candidate immune exposures, relying instead on TCR beta sequences and their occurrence across donors. To study patterns of TCR occurrence, a later analysis re-analyzed previously published TCR beta repertoires from under 750 donors and added high-resolution HLA genotyping.

The cohort comprised 550 to 700 healthy bone marrow donors. At the time of sampling, every cohort member was nominally healthy, though immune exposures that went unrecorded were likely present. The donor tested CMV seropositive, placing the donor among the roughly 270 seropositive members of the cohort. Each donor provided a peripheral blood sample, and peripheral blood mononuclear cells were used for TCR beta sequencing. The Qiagen DNeasy Blood Extraction Kit was used to extract genomic DNA from the blood cell samples. On this clone: Its recognized antigen is unknown. No quality values exist for individual bases; no much larger clone is one base distant.

General findings and caveats noted by the study authors: The classifier was reported to diagnose cytomegalovirus status with high specificity and sensitivity in both the original cohort and the validation cohort. Several of the top co-occurrence clusters appeared to be linked to parvovirus B19, influenza, CMV and Epstein-Barr virus, according to a later analysis. A later analysis found that HLA-associated TCR beta chains were more clonally expanded and had lower generation probabilities than equally common non-associated chains. The earlier analysis of 587 of the donors excluded approximately 17 rarely observed V segments, including chromosome 9 orphons, because counts were too low. Because some donors lacked HLA typing at each locus, the association tests relied only on the typed subset. In an earlier analysis of about 600 of the donors, most TCR beta V segments appeared in productive rearrangements about 87% or about 30% of the time, broadly matching IMGT annotations. Immune exposure information for the cohort was limited to CMV serostatus. The presence/absence analyses assumed that sequencing depth was roughly uniform across donors, and that assumption may not be true. Assigning TCR associations to individual alleles was difficult when HLA alleles, especially DR and DQ, strongly co-occurred. An association between a missense DCLRE1C variant and V-gene and J-gene trimming of TCR beta chains was found in a later genetic analysis and replicated in an independent cohort. Most TCR sequences were seen in very few donors, while some public TCRs were found in many individuals. The authors suggested that the approach could potentially be extended to other disease states and immunological phenotypes. Some IMGT-functional V segments, including TRBV6-2 and TRBV6-3, could not be told apart with the 87-base-pair reads, so those segments were excluded. A total of 164 TCR beta chains were listed by the study as associated with cytomegalovirus. In a later genetic analysis, fewer N-insertions in productive TCRs were reported among donors in an Asian-associated ancestry cluster than the roughly 700-donor mean. Most CMV-associated TCR beta chains appeared to be HLA-restricted in a later analysis, and the HLA associations seemed to be driven largely by CMV exposure. A further reported finding was that TCR beta sequences accurately predicted the HLA-A and HLA-B alleles for most subjects in the first cohort. Correlated functional status among segregating V segments might be attributable to linkage disequilibrium, but an unknown experimental factor could not be ruled out. Three of the identified cytomegalovirus-associated TCR beta chains were confirmed in vitro to be specific for cytomegalovirus antigens. The cohort was sequenced for TCR beta chains only, and without alpha or paired-chain data the features that could be detected were limited. A later analysis found that TCR association rates varied across HLA loci, with DRB1 alleles showing the most associated TCRs and HLA-C alleles the fewest. Specific HLA alleles were associated with over 15,000 TCR beta sequences at a false discovery rate of 0.05 in a later analysis. A cluster of highly shared sequence variants was judged likely to represent a technical artifact of the sequencing pipeline.

The library relied on the immunoSEQ multiplex PCR assay. The multiplex PCR relied on a mix of 60 forward primers for TCR Vbeta segments and 13 reverse primers for TCR Jbeta segments. The CDR3 region of rearranged TCR beta genes was amplified from genomic DNA by a multiplex PCR assay. The amplified TCR beta libraries were sequenced on the Illumina HiSeq System as 87-base-pair reads. The paper's data handling went like this. A later analysis counted some 80 million unique TCR beta chains across the approximately 700 repertoires, and some 11 million of these chains were shared by at least two donors. A nearest-neighbor algorithm error-corrected the raw reads and collapsed the reads into unique sequences, merging closely related sequences to remove PCR and sequencing errors. To assign V, D and J gene segments, CDR3 sequences were aligned to IMGT reference sequences. For a sequence to be retained, a match of at least six nucleotides was required to both a V gene segment and a J gene segment. Rearrangements were called productive when the CDR3 lacked stop codons and stayed in frame with V and J; all others were non-productive. CDR3 was defined by IMGT convention, running from the second conserved V-encoded cysteine to the conserved J-encoded phenylalanine. In an earlier analysis of roughly 610 of the donors, sequences lacking an unambiguous match to a single V gene segment were excluded. In an earlier analysis of 587 of the donors, V segments were called functional above 56.7% productive rearrangements and were called segregating when the between-donor standard deviation exceeded 5%. A statistical classification framework was built to diagnose cytomegalovirus status from the catalog of TCR beta chain sequences. In a later analysis, TCR nucleotide sequences were compared against IMGT/GENE-DB human TR gene sequences so that V and J genes could be assigned. Using the TCRdist pipeline, a later analysis assigned CDR3 sequences along with most-parsimonious VDJ recombination scenarios. In a later analysis, each TCR beta chain was defined by its CDR3 amino acid sequence together with its V-gene family, and reads lacking a unique V-gene family were excluded. To address suspected cross-contamination and a sequencing artifact, a later analysis removed roughly 640 highly shared, low-generation-probability nucleotide sequences. In a later analysis, a clonal expansion index was calculated for each public chain from normalized within-repertoire ranks of inferred template counts. In a later analysis, generation probabilities were computed using a VDJ recombination model fitted to out-of-frame rearrangements, and the results were checked against IGoR. Hypergeometric tests were used in a later analysis to score TCR-TCR, TCR-HLA and TCR-CMV co-occurrence, with a repertoire-size bias correction applied to the TCR pairs. A later analysis estimated false discovery rates by permuting HLA or CMV assignments 20 times. In a later analysis, co-occurring TCRs were grouped using DBSCAN, and TCRdist sequence similarity was added for clustering within HLA-allele-positive subsets. Co-occurrence clustering excluded repertoires with fewer than 30,000 or more than 120,000 public chains, plus five with anomalous nucleotide sharing. TCRdb took this table from immuneACCESS and kept in-frame rearrangements with V and J called. Such tables lack part of the clones; where checked against another copy, unresolved V genes explain under half of the gap, and the rest is unexplained. V, J and clone size were drawn from that table, and D and trimming were deduced from the DNA. The table for this sample lists around 50,000 clones; over 60% of them were counted only once. The ten largest clonotypes hold 8.1% of the sample.

The CDR3 measures 12 amino acids from cysteine to phenylalanine. Just the 36-base CDR3 DNA is kept, in frame starting at base 1. CDR1 and CDR2 are drawn from the germline V gene: SQVTM, ANQGSEA. The rearrangement combines TRBV29-1 with TRBJ2-5; confidence is insufficient to name the D gene. The closer fit of TRBJ2-7 to the DNA end suggests the J call may be wrong. Material: PBMCs. The source of this sequence is a man aged 25-40 years in good health and CMV-seropositive. The CDR3 protein sequence reads: CSVAPADYEQYF. The DNA reads as follows: TGCAGCGTTGCCCCTGCGGACTACGAGCAGTACTTC.